This is a list of T cell receptor beta chains from one sample in a study of blood T cell repertoires in COVID-19. Method: immunoSEQ multiplex PCR; TCRdb's copy keeps in-frame clones and lacks some. This table has 100,000 to 150,000 clones, about four fifths appearing once. Source material: peripheral blood. These receptor sequences come from a man between 25 and 39 years old with COVID-19, enrolled during active disease. CDR3s include the opening cysteine and the closing phenylalanine or tryptophan. A D gene is named only where the DNA matches it firmly. Clone size is not always given. Where it is, it says once, few, many or a class for expanded clones.

clone size: NA
J gene: TRBJ1-4
D gene: NA
V gene: TRBV3-1/TRBV3-2
CDR3 DNA: TGTGCCAGCAGCCGAAGAAGGGGCGAAAAACTGTTTTTT
CDR3 protein: CASSRRRGEKLFF

clone size: NA
J gene: TRBJ2-2
D gene: TRBD1
V gene: TRBV30
CDR3 DNA: TGTGCCTGGAGTGTCCTGGACAGGGGGGAGCTGTTTTTT
CDR3 protein: CAWSVLDRGELFF

clone size: NA
J gene: TRBJ1-1
D gene: TRBD1
V gene: TRBV11-3
CDR3 DNA: TGTGCCAGCAGCTCGACAGGGGTCGGGAACACTGAAGCTTTCTTT
CDR3 protein: CASSSTGVGNTEAFF

clone size: NA
J gene: TRBJ2-2
D gene: TRBD1
V gene: TRBV19
CDR3 DNA: TGTGCCAGTAGTATATACAGGGGGACCGGGGAGCTGTTTTTT
CDR3 protein: CASSIYRGTGELFF

clone size: NA
J gene: TRBJ1-2
D gene: TRBD1
V gene: TRBV27
CDR3 DNA: TGTGCCAGCAGTTCCCTCTCAGGACAGGGAAGAACCTTC
CDR3 protein: CASSSLSGQGRTF

clone size: NA
J gene: TRBJ2-7
D gene: NA
V gene: TRBV6-5
CDR3 DNA: TGTGCCAGCAGTTACACAGGCTACGAGCAGTACTTC
CDR3 protein: CASSYTGYEQYF

clone size: NA
J gene: TRBJ1-5
D gene: TRBD1
V gene: TRBV7-2
CDR3 DNA: TGTGCCAGCAGCTTAGGATCCGGGACAGGGCGGTTCGGCAATCAGCCCCAGCATTTT
CDR3 protein: CASSLGSGTGRFGNQPQHF

clone size: NA
J gene: TRBJ2-7
D gene: TRBD1
V gene: TRBV6-5
CDR3 DNA: TGTGCCAGCAGTCGGGACAGTAACGAGCAGTACTTC
CDR3 protein: CASSRDSNEQYF

clone size: NA
J gene: TRBJ2-3
D gene: TRBD2
V gene: TRBV30
CDR3 DNA: TGTGCCTGGAGTACCGGACTAGCGGGAGGGCCAGTAGATACGCAGTATTTT
CDR3 protein: CAWSTGLAGGPVDTQYF

clone size: NA
J gene: TRBJ1-6
D gene: NA
V gene: TRBV5-1
CDR3 DNA: TGCGCCAGCAGCTTGGTACAATACGGGGATTCACTCCTCCACTTT
CDR3 protein: CASSLVQYGDSLLHF

clone size: NA
J gene: TRBJ2-1
D gene: TRBD2
V gene: TRBV24-1
CDR3 DNA: TGTGCCACCAGGGGAGCGGGAGCCGAATACAATGAGCAGTTCTTC
CDR3 protein: CATRGAGAEYNEQFF

clone size: NA
J gene: TRBJ1-3
D gene: NA
V gene: TRBV5-6
CDR3 DNA: TGTGCCAGCAGGCGACAGGCGGGCGGAAACACCATATATTTT
CDR3 protein: CASRRQAGGNTIYF

clone size: NA
J gene: TRBJ2-1
D gene: NA
V gene: TRBV5-1
CDR3 DNA: TGCGCCAGCAGCTTGGGTTGGGCGGGCTCCTACAATGAGCAGTTCTTC
CDR3 protein: CASSLGWAGSYNEQFF

clone size: NA
J gene: TRBJ2-2
D gene: TRBD1
V gene: TRBV5-5
CDR3 DNA: TGTGCCAGCAATAGGGGGCGTTGGGGGGAGCTGTTTTTT
CDR3 protein: CASNRGRWGELFF

clone size: NA
J gene: TRBJ2-3
D gene: NA
V gene: TRBV24-1
CDR3 DNA: TGTGCCACCAGTGAACCTCAGGGTCTAGATACGCAGTATTTT
CDR3 protein: CATSEPQGLDTQYF

clone size: NA
J gene: TRBJ2-7
D gene: TRBD1
V gene: TRBV7-2
CDR3 DNA: TGTGCCAGCAGCTTGCTCCGGGACAGCTCCTACGAGCAGTACTTC
CDR3 protein: CASSLLRDSSYEQYF

clone size: NA
J gene: TRBJ2-3
D gene: TRBD1
V gene: TRBV6-5
CDR3 DNA: TGTGCCAGCAGCTACCGGGACAGCATGGATACGCAGTATTTT
CDR3 protein: CASSYRDSMDTQYF

clone size: NA
J gene: TRBJ1-2
D gene: NA
V gene: TRBV14
CDR3 DNA: TGTGCCAGCAGCCGCGCGACAGGCGACTATGGCTACACCTTC
CDR3 protein: CASSRATGDYGYTF

clone size: few
J gene: TRBJ1-6
D gene: NA
V gene: TRBV27
CDR3 DNA: TGTGCCAGCAGTTGGGAGGGGGGCTATAATTCACCCCTCCACTTT
CDR3 protein: CASSWEGGYNSPLHF

clone size: NA
J gene: TRBJ1-3
D gene: NA
V gene: TRBV24-1
CDR3 DNA: TGTGCCACCAGTGCGTTCAAGAGAGCCTCTGGAAACACCATATATTTT
CDR3 protein: CATSAFKRASGNTIYF

clone size: NA
J gene: TRBJ1-2
D gene: NA
V gene: TRBV5-8
CDR3 DNA: TGTGCCAGCAGCTTGGTGAGGGAAAACTATGGCTACACCTTC
CDR3 protein: CASSLVRENYGYTF

clone size: NA
J gene: TRBJ1-4
D gene: NA
V gene: TRBV2
CDR3 DNA: TGTGCCAGCACTCGAGGGGAGGCCAAGGGTGAAAAACTGTTTTTT
CDR3 protein: CASTRGEAKGEKLFF

clone size: NA
J gene: TRBJ2-2
D gene: TRBD2
V gene: TRBV10-3
CDR3 DNA: TGTGCCATCAATATAGCGGGAGAGGACACCGGGGAGCTGTTTTTT
CDR3 protein: CAINIAGEDTGELFF

clone size: NA
J gene: TRBJ1-6
D gene: NA
V gene: TRBV7-9
CDR3 DNA: TGTGCCAGCGCCCCCCAACTGAACTATAATTCACCCCTCCACTTT
CDR3 protein: CASAPQLNYNSPLHF

clone size: NA
J gene: TRBJ2-3
D gene: NA
V gene: TRBV11-3
CDR3 DNA: TGTGCCAGCAGACCGACAAACTTGGCAGATACGCAGTATTTT
CDR3 protein: CASRPTNLADTQYF

clone size: NA
J gene: TRBJ1-2
D gene: NA
V gene: TRBV29-1
CDR3 DNA: TGCAGCGTTGTGGAGCTTTCGAACTATGGCTACACCTTC
CDR3 protein: CSVVELSNYGYTF

clone size: NA
J gene: TRBJ1-6
D gene: NA
V gene: TRBV29-1
CDR3 DNA: TGCAGCGTTGAAGATCTGACAGGTCTGCCCCTCCACTTT
CDR3 protein: CSVEDLTGLPLHF

clone size: NA
J gene: TRBJ1-3
D gene: NA
V gene: TRBV9
CDR3 DNA: TGTGCCAGCAGCGTTTCCGCCGTGGCAGGGAACGCTGGAAACACCATATATTTT
CDR3 protein: CASSVSAVAGNAGNTIYF

clone size: few
J gene: TRBJ2-2
D gene: NA
V gene: TRBV6-6
CDR3 DNA: TGTGCCAGCAGATCTAGCGTGGTGGTCCACACCGGGGAGCTGTTTTTT
CDR3 protein: CASRSSVVVHTGELFF